The present T cell receptor beta chain was sequenced within a study of vaccination and CD4 T cells after COVID-19 (dated by TCRdb to 2021 to 2024). Notes on the research overall: SARS-CoV-2 positivity had been established in the convalescent patients by nasal swab PCR, and mild disease was recorded in about 9 of these patients and severe disease in one. The convalescent cohort comprised six males and four females, including two Hispanic individuals, seven Caucasians, two Asians and one multiracial person. Each participant got two doses of either the Pfizer-BioNTech BNT162b2 vaccine (n=8) or the Moderna mRNA-1273 vaccine (n=2). Post-COVID blood samples from convalescent patients were collected a median of 101 days after diagnosis, with a range of roughly 35 to 170 days. Post-vaccine blood samples were taken a median of around 77 days after the second vaccine dose, with a range of roughly 13 to 250 days. The cultures were stimulated with overlapping spike peptide pools from SARS-CoV-2 and from the common cold coronaviruses HCoV-NL63, HCoV-OC43 and HCoV-229E. Control cultures received a CEFX viral epitope pool as the positive control, an HIV-1 Nef peptide pool as the negative control, or no peptide. In roughly eleven COVID-19 convalescent patients and several infection-naive healthy vaccine recipients, the spike-specific CD4+ TCR repertoire before mRNA vaccination was compared with the repertoire after mRNA vaccination.

Explained via the paper, the treatment or condition label denotes: 10-day PBMC culture with coronavirus spike peptide pools or control peptides (ViraFEST assay). The ViraFEST assay, used in the study, expanded antigen-specific T cells with peptide pools and then identified the expanded clonotypes through TCR sequencing. The convalescent patients' positive SARS-CoV-2 PCR tests were from March to December 2020, which was before the Alpha, Beta and Delta variants emerged in the United States. PBMCs were cultured at fewer than 2.5 million per well in IMDM supplemented with roughly 5.2% human AB serum and around 9.5 IU/ml IL-2, with approximately 9.5 ug/ml peptide pools added. On days 3 and 7, half of the culture medium was replaced with fresh IL-2-containing medium. CD4+ T cells were isolated after approximately ten days of culture through negative selection using the EasySep CD4+ T cell isolation kit. PBMCs were separated from whole blood using Ficoll-Paque Plus gradient centrifugation and then either used fresh or cryopreserved at -140C. Culture conditions were generally each tested in triplicate wells.

Worth noting for this clonotype: No cognate antigen has been identified for it. The record has no base qualities; no much larger clone is one base away.

Reading from cysteine to phenylalanine, the CDR3 counts 13 amino acids. This entry keeps only the CDR3 DNA: 39 bases, framed from base 1. CDR1 and CDR2, per the germline V gene (reference sequence), are DFQATT and SNEGSKA. The junction carries 16 bases between V and J, which are trimmed by 6 bases and 10 bases respectively. The method behind the library was PCR. DNA from cultured CD4+ T cells was subjected to TCR sequencing with the Oncomine TCR Beta short-read assay at the Johns Hopkins FTIC core. The QIAamp micro DNA kit was used to extract genomic DNA from the cultured CD4+ T cells. The Oncomine TCR Beta libraries from cultured CD4+ T cells were pooled using unique dual indexes and then sequenced on an Illumina iSeq 100. Concerning the study's data processing: Non-productive sequences were removed, and CDR3s that did not start with C, did not end with F or W, or were shorter than 7 amino acids were discarded. The MANAFEST web application identified antigen-specific clonotypes by comparing peptide-stimulated wells against reference wells and other culture wells. For a clone to be called positive, the clone needed an FDR below 0.05, an odds ratio above 5, and a productive frequency above 0.1% in at least two of three replicate wells. Clonotypes that were significantly expanded in both SARS-CoV-2 spike wells and at least one common cold coronavirus spike condition were defined as cross-reactive. CDR3 homology was assessed with Levenshtein distances (stringdist) and unrooted phylogenetic trees (ape) in R version 3.6.1. TCRdb reran the public reads through fastp at Q25 and MiXCR, keeping productive beta chains. Every CDR3 protein is listed once, alongside the most common genes and DNA of its rows. The V and J calls and clone size come from TCRdb's table, not from the authors' own analysis. The sample contains 17,000 or so distinct CDR3 sequences, approximately 59% of them found a single time. The top ten hold more than 4.5% of the sample.

The paper as a whole reports these results and caveats: Only a relatively small number of convalescent patients were included in the study, and early timepoints following natural infection were not analyzed. Of the vaccine-specific clones in convalescent patients, 304 of 307, or nearly all, reacted only to SARS-CoV-2 spike and did not cross-react with common cold coronaviruses. Among the post-vaccine SARS-CoV-2-reactive clones in convalescent patients, a median around 90% showed up only after vaccination, which suggests vaccine-specific priming. Although the median number of SARS-CoV-2-reactive clonotypes went up from roughly 20 after infection to more than 30 after vaccination, the increase was not significant.

The clonotype comes from a human donor who had recovered from COVID-19. The chain was built from TRBV20-1 and TRBJ1-6; TRBD1 is perhaps the D gene, given 5 matching bases. Source: CD4+ T cells from blood, cultured in vitro, taken after SARS-CoV-2 vaccination. The CDR3: CSARAGVHSPLHF. The sequenced DNA is TGCAGTGCGCGAGCGGGGGTCCACTCACCCCTCCACTTT.